This paragraph reports one TCR beta chain. Profiled with immunoSEQ multiplex PCR; TCRdb holds only in-frame clones, not every one. The repertoire holds some 600,000 clones, with approximately 96% as singletons. V lost 6 bases, J lost 2 bases, and 8 bases stayed unmatched. The CDR3 totals 15 residues. Germline V gene lookup returns CDR1 MNHEY and CDR2 SVGAGI. The naive CD8 fraction comprised CD45RO-negative cells positively selected for CCR7 and excluded terminally differentiated effector memory CD45RA+ cells. The sample belongs to a study of shared clonotypes between healthy human individuals. Turning to the study itself: CD4 naive and CD4 memory each took three plates per donor, while CD8 naive took two and CD8 memory one.

The sample was naive CD8+ T cells sorted from blood. The TCR was taken from a woman aged 25 to 45 in good health. The chain carries TRBV6-5 and TRBJ2-7; 9 nucleotides line up with TRBD2. CDR3 amino acids: CASSPAGGGAYEQYF. The CDR3 nucleotides read TGTGCCAGCAGCCCAGCGGGAGGTGGGGCCTACGAGCAGTACTTC.